A single T cell receptor beta chain is shown here with its context. Its antigen is still unknown. The multiple sclerosis controls comprised treatment-naive patients whose relapsing-remitting disease was stable or active. TEMRA cells were enriched by FACS, and CD4+ and CD8+ T cells were negatively isolated. This sample was taken from a study of CD8 T cells in Susac syndrome. The RNA, about 0.45 to 1 ug, was put through reverse transcription using random hexamers. immunoSEQ multiplex PCR amplified TCR beta CDR3 across 54 Vbeta, 13 Jbeta. TCRdb reprocessed the immunoSEQ multiplex PCR reads via MiXCR and lists one record per CDR3 protein. Of 160,000 or so distinct CDR3 sequences listed, roughly 96% are singletons. Study observations and caveats: In its TCR sequencing and HLA analysis, the study acknowledged that the number of individuals was relatively small.

Germline values: CDR1 MNHEY, CDR2 SVGAGI. The CDR3 is made up of 15 amino acids. After removal of 6 bases from V and 4 bases from J, the junction contained 9 bases not matched to a gene. The V gene is TRBV6-5, the J gene TRBJ1-5, with 7 bases that match TRBD1. This TCR was recovered from a human donor with multiple sclerosis. The sample was CD8+ T cells from PBMCs. CDR3 residues: CASSSAPQGNQPQHF. The CDR3 DNA sequence: TGTGCCAGCAGCTCCGCCCCACAGGGGAATCAGCCCCAGCATTTT.